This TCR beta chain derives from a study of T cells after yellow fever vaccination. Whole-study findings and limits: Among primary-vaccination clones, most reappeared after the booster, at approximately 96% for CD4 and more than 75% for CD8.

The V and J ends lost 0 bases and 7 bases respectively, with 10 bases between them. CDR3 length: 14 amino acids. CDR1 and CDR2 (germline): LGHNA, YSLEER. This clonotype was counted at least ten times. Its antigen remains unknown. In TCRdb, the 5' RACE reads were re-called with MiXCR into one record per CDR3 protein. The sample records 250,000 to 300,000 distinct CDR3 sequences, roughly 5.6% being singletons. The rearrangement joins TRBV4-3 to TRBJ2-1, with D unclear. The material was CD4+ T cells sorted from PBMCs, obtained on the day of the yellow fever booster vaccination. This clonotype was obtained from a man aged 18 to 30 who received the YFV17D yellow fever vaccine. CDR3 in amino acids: CASSQDVGVNEQFF. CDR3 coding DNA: TGCGCCAGCAGCCAAGACGTAGGTGTGAATGAGCAGTTCTTC.